This is a list of T cell receptor beta chains from one sample in a study of OX40 agonist ivuxolimab in advanced cancers. Here immunoSEQ multiplex PCR was the method, and the copy in TCRdb shows in-frame clones only, minus some. The data hold approximately 67,000 clones, with 85% observed a single time. The sequenced sample was CD4+ or CD8+ T cells sorted from blood, obtained in a trial of the OX40 agonist ivuxolimab. Source of these receptors: an adult with an advanced solid tumor such as melanoma, head and neck, liver or kidney cancer. Each CDR3 is given with its conserved first and last residue. The order of the fields is V gene, J gene, CDR3 protein.

V gene: TRBV28; J gene: TRBJ2-3; CDR3 protein: CASRNRGATSTDTQYF
V gene: TRBV5-1; J gene: TRBJ2-7; CDR3 protein: CASSLVASGANSYEQYF
V gene: TRBV27; J gene: TRBJ2-7; CDR3 protein: CASSPSGIYEQYF
V gene: TRBV28; J gene: TRBJ1-4; CDR3 protein: CASSSRQATNEKLFF
V gene: TRBV28; J gene: TRBJ1-4; CDR3 protein: CASSRSGRTNEKLFF
V gene: TRBV30; J gene: TRBJ2-7; CDR3 protein: CAWTTGLSYEQYF
V gene: TRBV4-1; J gene: TRBJ2-5; CDR3 protein: CASSQDPTSGSQETQYF
V gene: TRBV30; J gene: TRBJ2-2; CDR3 protein: CAWSVQGGARNTGELFF
V gene: TRBV28; J gene: TRBJ1-1; CDR3 protein: CASTTGQALREAFF
V gene: TRBV5-3; J gene: TRBJ2-1; CDR3 protein: CARSGLAVQNEQFF
V gene: TRBV19; J gene: TRBJ1-2; CDR3 protein: CASQALDRNYGYTF
V gene: TRBV29-1; J gene: TRBJ2-7; CDR3 protein: CSVEEAYEQYF